This T cell receptor beta chain was sequenced for a study of naive CD8 T cells in extremely preterm neonates. General study findings and limits: Compared with all age groups, preterm neonates showed less repertoire richness.

On this clone: Its specificity is unknown.

CDR1 and CDR2 from the germline V gene are MNHEY and SMNVEV (reference sequence). This CDR3 comprises 15 residues. The V gene lost 5 bases and the J gene lost 2 bases, with 13 bases spanning the gap. Sorting kept Annexin V-negative CD3+CD8+CD45RA+CCR7+ naive T cells. Libraries were prepared by immunoSEQ multiplex PCR; TCRdb keeps only in-frame clonotypes and omits some of them. The table shows thousands of clones, with approximately 97% occurring only once. The clonotype originates from a human donor in good health. This rearrangement joins TRBV27 to TRBJ2-1, with D unresolved. The specimen was naive CD8+ T cells from blood. CDR3 sequence: CASSPPEQTYNEQFF. The CDR3 nucleotides are TGTGCCAGCAGTCCCCCCGAACAGACCTACAATGAGCAGTTCTTC.